These 21 T cell receptor beta chains originate from one sample sequenced in a study of control samples from healthy donors and cancer patients. Libraries were prepared by immunoSEQ multiplex PCR; TCRdb keeps only in-frame clonotypes and omits some of them. This sample has about 250,000 clones, with about 80% found just once. The material sequenced was PBMCs. These receptors came from a woman aged 55-69 years with lung cancer.

This clone occurred a few times. V is TRBV12-3 or TRBV12-4 and J is TRBJ1-2; tentative D call: TRBD1 (6 bases). The CDR3 runs to 13 residues. Trimming stripped 6 bases from V and 6 bases from J, with 14 bases between. The CDR3 nucleotides read TGTGCCAGCAGGAGGACAGAGGTAAATGGCTACACCTTC. It translates to CASRRTEVNGYTF.

J is TRBJ1-2 and V is TRBV6-9; D call uncertain. This CDR3 region has 11 residues. V was clipped by 9 bases and J by 4 bases, with 9 bases between them. Looked up from germline, CDR1 is MNHGY and CDR2 is SVAAGI. The CDR3 DNA follows: TGTGCCAGGGTGAAATGCTATGGCTACACCTTC. Amino acids: CARVKCYGYTF.

The chain couples TRBV5-6 to TRBJ2-1, with 8 bases identical to TRBD1. CDR3 length: 16 amino acids. V was pared by 4 bases and J by 0 bases, with 6 bases of the junction left unmatched. Germline loops: CDR1 SGHDT, CDR2 YYEEEE. For the CDR3, the DNA is TGTGCCAGCAGCCGTCGGACAGGGAGCTCCTACAATGAGCAGTTCTTC. This gives the protein CASSRRTGSSYNEQFF.

The chain employs TRBV3-1 (or the pseudogene TRBV3-2) and TRBJ2-3; 9 bases agree with TRBD2. The J segment lost 5 bases and the V segment lost 9 bases, leaving 6 bases of the junction unmatched. CDR1 and CDR2 from the germline V gene are LGHDT and YNNKEL (reference sequence). The CDR3 is made up of 13 amino acids. The CDR3 protein is CASSGSGRDTQYF. DNA of the CDR3: TGTGCCAGTAGCGGGAGTGGGAGAGATACGCAGTATTTT.

The gene calls are TRBV27 and TRBJ2-1; 13 bases match TRBD2. The V and J ends lost 6 bases and 8 bases, in that order; junction bases with no gene match: 7. This CDR3 spans 15 amino acids. Germline V lookup: CDR1 MNHEY, CDR2 SMNVEV (reference sequence). The DNA for the CDR3 is TGTGCCAGCAGCCCCGGGACTAGCGGGAACTATGAGCAGTTCTTC. Translated: CASSPGTSGNYEQFF.

This clone was counted between two and nine times. The CDR3 here is CASSVGDILTDTQYF. CDR3 in DNA: TGTGCCAGCAGCGTAGGGGACATACTCACAGATACGCAGTATTTT. This chain joins TRBV9 and TRBJ2-3, with D possibly TRBD1 on 6 matching bases. The CDR3 is made up of 15 amino acids. With 0 bases removed from V and 2 bases from J, the gap between germline ends came to 10 bases. Germline V gene data show CDR1 as SGDLS and CDR2 as YYNGEE.

V and J are TRBV28 and TRBJ1-1, with 9 bases aligning to TRBD1. Germline V lookup: CDR1 MDHEN, CDR2 SYDVKM. The CDR3 is 14 amino acids. Trimming cost V 7 bases and J 5 bases; bases outside gene matches: 8. Written as DNA, the CDR3 is TGTGCCAGCACGGACAGGGGCCGGGGGACTGAAGCTTTCTTT. Residues: CASTDRGRGTEAFF.

The chain couples TRBV20-1 to TRBJ2-2; D may correspond to TRBD1 or TRBD2 (5 bases each). Per germline, CDR1 DFQATT and CDR2 SNEGSKA (reference sequence). CDR3 length: 14 residues. V was shortened by 3 bases and J by 2 bases, with 10 bases between the two germline ends. The CDR3 protein is CSASMGPNTGELFF. The CDR3 bases are TGCAGTGCTAGTATGGGACCCAACACCGGGGAGCTGTTTTTT.

The V and J genes are TRBV5-1 and TRBJ2-3, with a tentative D call TRBD2 (6 bases). The germline CDR1 and CDR2 sequences are SGHRS and YFSETQ. The CDR3 runs to 16 residues. V was clipped by 1 base and J by 4 bases, with 16 bases between them. The CDR3 nucleotides are TGCGCCAGCAGCTTGTTTGGAGGGTTGGTCCCAGATACGCAGTATTTT. It specifies CASSLFGGLVPDTQYF.

The J gene is TRBJ2-3, the V gene TRBV5-4; D not certain. The CDR3 totals 12 residues. V lost 4 bases to trimming and J lost 3 bases, with 6 bases between them. Looked up from germline, CDR1 is SGHNT and CDR2 is YYREEE (reference sequence). CDR3 amino acids: CASSRTTDTQYF. The CDR3 DNA reads as TGTGCCAGCAGCCGAACTACAGATACGCAGTATTTT.

This chain connects TRBV5-1 to TRBJ2-1, with TRBD1 matching over 10 bases. Germline CDR1 is SGHRS and CDR2 is YFSETQ. This CDR3 region has 18 residues. With 5 bases clipped from V and 0 bases from J, the junction kept 11 bases outside the gene matches. In DNA form, the CDR3 reads TGCGCCAGCAGTGGAGGGACAGGGGCCAGTAGCTCCTACAATGAGCAGTTCTTC. It specifies CASSGGTGASSSYNEQFF.

The chain uses TRBV5-1 and TRBJ2-1; D is perhaps TRBD1 or TRBD2 (6 bases each). The CDR3 consists of 13 residues. V dropped 2 bases and J dropped 8 bases, with 11 bases sitting between them. CDR1 and CDR2 (germline): SGHRS, YFSETQ. CDR3 protein: CASSFGGLDEQFF. The CDR3 DNA follows: TGCGCCAGCAGCTTCGGGGGCCTGGATGAGCAGTTCTTC.

The chain combines TRBV6-5 with TRBJ2-7; maybe TRBD1 (5 bases). The CDR3 runs 14 residues. In germline, CDR1 is MNHEY, CDR2 SVGAGI. Trimming stripped 2 bases from V and 3 bases from J, with 11 bases between. The CDR3 DNA is TGTGCCAGCAGTTACCTTCAGGGATACTACGAGCAGTACTTC. It specifies CASSYLQGYYEQYF.

The V call is TRBV19, the J call TRBJ1-2; no clear D gene. The CDR3 covers 13 residues. The V gene's germline CDR1 is LNHDA and CDR2 SQIVND (reference sequence). Trimming removed 3 bases from V and 3 bases from J, with 8 bases in between. CDR3 in amino acids: CASSIGLDYGYTF. CDR3 sequence (DNA): TGTGCCAGTAGTATTGGACTGGACTATGGCTACACCTTC.

For the CDR3, the DNA is TGTGCCAGCCTCGAGTCGCCGGGGGATACGCAGTATTTT. The encoded protein is CASLESPGDTQYF. The chain employs TRBV12-3 or TRBV12-4 and TRBJ2-3; tentative D call: TRBD2 (5 bases). V was clipped by 8 bases and J by 6 bases, with 15 bases between them. This CDR3 has 13 amino acids.

J is TRBJ1-2 and V is TRBV5-4; D remains ambiguous. The CDR3 is 13 amino acids. The germline V and J ends were trimmed by 0 bases and 8 bases, with 11 bases remaining between them. CDR1 and CDR2 (germline): SGHNT, YYREEE (reference sequence). The CDR3 spells CASSLESIKGYTF. For the CDR3, the DNA is TGTGCCAGCAGCTTGGAATCTATTAAGGGCTACACCTTC.

The chain is built from TRBV6-5 and TRBJ1-3; 7 nucleotides match TRBD1. CDR3 size: 14 residues. CDR1 and CDR2 (germline): MNHEY, SVGAGI. V lost 8 bases to trimming and J lost 3 bases; unmatched junction nucleotides: 7. CDR3 protein: CASFSGTVGNTIYF. The CDR3 nucleotides are TGTGCCAGCTTCTCCGGGACAGTTGGAAACACCATATATTTT.

The chain has TRBV28 and TRBJ1-5; D remains ambiguous. Germline-derived CDR1 and CDR2 are MDHEN and SYDVKM. V lost 5 bases and J lost 0, with 11 bases in between. The CDR3 loop spans 15 amino acids. CDR3 in amino acids: CASSTNRYSNQPQHF. DNA for the CDR3: TGTGCCAGCAGTACAAATCGGTATAGCAATCAGCCCCAGCATTTT.

The chain carries TRBV9 and TRBJ1-6, with 10 bases matching TRBD1. The length of the CDR3 is 15 residues. Looked up from germline, CDR1 is SGDLS and CDR2 is YYNGEE. V trimming: 9 bases; J trimming: 12 bases; junction bases outside the gene matches: 15. CDR3 in DNA: TGTGCCATCAACAAAGGACAGGGGGTGGGGGGACCCCTCCACTTT. Its protein product is CAINKGQGVGGPLHF.

This clone has just one count. The CDR3 region is CASSQQGASSYNEQFF. The CDR3 region has the DNA TGCGCCAGCAGCCAACAGGGGGCGAGCTCCTACAATGAGCAGTTCTTC. The chain recombines TRBV5-1 with TRBJ2-1; the match to TRBD1 covers 9 bases. V gave up 4 bases and J gave up 0 bases; unmatched junction bases: 5. The CDR3 runs 16 residues. Germline V gene data show CDR1 as SGHRS and CDR2 as YFSETQ.

The chain recombines TRBV6-5 with TRBJ2-4; 7 bases fit TRBD1. Unmatched junction bases numbered 4, after V lost 6 bases and J lost 5 bases. CDR1 is MNHEY, CDR2 SVGAGI, per germline. The CDR3 consists of 13 residues. In nucleotides, the CDR3 is TGTGCCAGCAGCAGACAGGGAGAAAACATTCAGTACTTC. Residues: CASSRQGENIQYF.